These 10 T cell receptor beta chains came from one sample sequenced in a study of shared clonotypes between healthy human individuals. Sequencing was performed with immunoSEQ multiplex PCR; in TCRdb, only in-frame clones are kept and a portion is missing. Here the sample spans about 1 million clones, approximately 72% being singletons. The sequenced sample was memory CD4+ T cells sorted from blood. The subset was: CD45RA-negative fraction. The receptors derive from a man aged 18 to 30 in good health.

CDR3 DNA: TGTGCCAGCAGCTTTGCGGACCAAGAGACCCAGTACTTC. Translating it yields CASSFADQETQYF. The chain has TRBV11-1 and TRBJ2-5, with D unresolved. V lost 3 bases, J lost 0 bases, and 5 bases lay in between. Germline loops: CDR1 SGHAT, CDR2 FQDESV (reference sequence). This CDR3 has 13 amino acids.

This clone was seen a single time. A read error may explain this, as a much larger clone is one base away. The chain carries TRBV5-1 and TRBJ2-2, with 13 bases identical to TRBD2. V lost 2 bases and J lost 6; bases outside the gene matches: 1. The CDR3 is 15 amino acids. Germline values: CDR1 SGHRS, CDR2 YFSETQ. Here the CDR3 DNA reads TGCGCCAGCAGCTTACTAGCGGGAGGGCCCGGGGAGCTGTTTTTT. It specifies CASSLLAGGPGELFF.

This clone was seen only a few times. In nucleotides, the CDR3 is TGTGCCAGCAGTTCCCGGCTAGCGGAACGATACAATGAGCAGTTCTTC. Its translation is CASSSRLAERYNEQFF. The chain combines TRBV27 with TRBJ2-1; 7 positions match TRBD2. This CDR3 has 16 residues. Germline V gene data show CDR1 as MNHEY and CDR2 as SMNVEV (reference sequence). Trimming cost V 4 bases and J 4 bases; bases outside gene matches: 10.

This chain joins TRBV14 and TRBJ2-3, with D perhaps matching TRBD2 (7 bases). Germline V gene lookup returns CDR1 SGHDN and CDR2 FVKESK. Trimming removed 0 bases at V and 15 bases at J, with 22 bases between. The CDR3 totals 15 residues. CDR3 bases: TGTGCCAGCAGCCAAGATGGGGGCTTCGGCGGGAGTCATTATTTT. Translated: CASSQDGGFGGSHYF.

This clone has just a few counts. The V and J genes are TRBV4-1 and TRBJ2-7, with TRBD1 identical over 8 bases. After removal of 1 base from V and 2 bases from J, the junction contained 4 bases not matched to a gene. CDR1 is MGHRA and CDR2 is YSYEKL in the germline V gene. The CDR3 spans 15 residues. The CDR3 region has the DNA TGCGCCAGCAGCCAAGGGCTGGACAGGGCCTACGAGCAGTACTTC. It encodes CASSQGLDRAYEQYF.

The chain uses TRBV5-4 and TRBJ2-1; 8 nucleotides align to TRBD2. Unmatched junction bases numbered 7, after V lost 3 bases and J lost 5 bases. Germline V gene data show CDR1 as SGHNT and CDR2 as YYREEE (reference sequence). This CDR3 comprises 15 residues. For the CDR3, the DNA is TGTGCCAGCAGCTCTCCGGGGGGGGCTAACAATGAGCAGTTCTTC. It codes for CASSSPGGANNEQFF.

This rearrangement joins TRBV5-4 to TRBJ1-1; 8 positions match TRBD1. After removal of 3 bases from V and 1 base from J, the junction contained 2 bases not matched to a gene. The CDR3 contains 14 residues. Germline CDR1 is SGHNT and CDR2 is YYREEE (reference sequence). As DNA, the CDR3 is TGTGCCAGCAGCTCTACAGGGGGGAACACTGAAGCTTTCTTT. Translating gives CASSSTGGNTEAFF.

This chain connects TRBV5-1 to TRBJ2-1, with 8 bases fitting TRBD2. V shed 4 bases, J shed 0 bases, and the junction held 9 bases outside the gene matches. The CDR3 totals 17 residues. Germline CDR1 SGHRS, CDR2 YFSETQ. Here the CDR3 reads CASSISLAGNSYNEQFF. Written as DNA, the CDR3 is TGCGCCAGCAGCATATCCTTAGCGGGGAACTCCTACAATGAGCAGTTCTTC.

About this clone: In the same sample, other DNA sequences code for this CDR3. This rearrangement joins TRBV5-1 to TRBJ2-3, with D tentatively TRBD1 or TRBD2 (6 bases each). The CDR3 is made up of 14 amino acids. V was shortened by 4 bases and J by 0 bases, with 9 bases between the two germline ends. Germline CDR1 and CDR2: SGHRS and YFSETQ. The CDR3: CASSVGGSTDTQYF. The CDR3 nucleotides are TGCGCCAGCAGCGTGGGGGGCAGCACAGATACGCAGTATTTT.

V usage is TRBV10-2 and J usage is TRBJ2-1; 7 nucleotides line up with TRBD2. Per germline, CDR1 WSHSY and CDR2 SAAADI. With 7 bases clipped from V and 6 bases from J, the junction kept 12 bases outside the gene matches. This CDR3 has 15 residues. In DNA form, the CDR3 reads TGCGCCAGCACCGTACTAGCGTCAGCCATCAATGAGCAGTTCTTC. Protein sequence: CASTVLASAINEQFF.